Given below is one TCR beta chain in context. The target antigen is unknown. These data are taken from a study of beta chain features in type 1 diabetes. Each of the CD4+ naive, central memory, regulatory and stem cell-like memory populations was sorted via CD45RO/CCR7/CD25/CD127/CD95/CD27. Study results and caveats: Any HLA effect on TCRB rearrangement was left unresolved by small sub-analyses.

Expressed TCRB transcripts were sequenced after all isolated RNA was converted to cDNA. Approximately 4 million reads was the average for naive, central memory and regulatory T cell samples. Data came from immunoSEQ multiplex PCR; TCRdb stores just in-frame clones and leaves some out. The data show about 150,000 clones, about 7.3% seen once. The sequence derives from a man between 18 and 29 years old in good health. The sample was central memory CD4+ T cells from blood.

CDR3 DNA: TGTGCCAGCCACCCACAGGGGTACTATGGCTACACCTTC. Amino acids: CASHPQGYYGYTF. V and J are TRBV27 and TRBJ1-2; 7 bases map to TRBD1. The junction had 6 bases not matched to a gene; V was cut back by 8 bases and J by 3 bases. Germline loops: CDR1 MNHEY, CDR2 SMNVEV (reference sequence). The CDR3 loop spans 13 amino acids.